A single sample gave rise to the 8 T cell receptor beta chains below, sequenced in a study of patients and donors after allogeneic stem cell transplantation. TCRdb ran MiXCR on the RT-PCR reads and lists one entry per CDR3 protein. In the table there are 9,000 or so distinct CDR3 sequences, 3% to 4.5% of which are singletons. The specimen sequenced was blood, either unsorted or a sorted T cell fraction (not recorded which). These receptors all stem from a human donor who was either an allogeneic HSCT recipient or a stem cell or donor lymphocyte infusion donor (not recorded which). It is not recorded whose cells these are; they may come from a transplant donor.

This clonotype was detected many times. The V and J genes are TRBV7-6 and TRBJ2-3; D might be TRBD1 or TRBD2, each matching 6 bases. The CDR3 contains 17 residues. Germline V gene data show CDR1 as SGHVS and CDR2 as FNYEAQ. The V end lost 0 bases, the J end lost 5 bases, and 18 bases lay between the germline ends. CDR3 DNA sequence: TGTGCCAGCAGCTTAGCTCCCTTAGGGGGAGGAGAAGATACGCAGTATTTT. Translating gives CASSLAPLGGGEDTQYF.

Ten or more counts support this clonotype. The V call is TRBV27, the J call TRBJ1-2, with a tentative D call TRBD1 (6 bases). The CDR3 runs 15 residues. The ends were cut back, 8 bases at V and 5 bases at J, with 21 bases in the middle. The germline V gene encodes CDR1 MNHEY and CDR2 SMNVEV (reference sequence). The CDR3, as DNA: TGTGCCAGCTGTTCCGGGACATCACCTCCTTATGGCTACACCTTC. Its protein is CASCSGTSPPYGYTF.

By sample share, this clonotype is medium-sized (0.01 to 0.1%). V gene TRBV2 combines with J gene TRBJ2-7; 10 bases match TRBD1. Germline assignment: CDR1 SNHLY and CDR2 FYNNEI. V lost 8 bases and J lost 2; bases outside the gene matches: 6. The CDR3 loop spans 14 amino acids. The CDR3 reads CASRPGTGAYEQYF. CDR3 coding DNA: TGTGCCAGCCGCCCCGGGACAGGGGCCTACGAGCAGTACTTC. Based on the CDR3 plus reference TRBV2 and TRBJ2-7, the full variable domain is EPEVTQTPSHQVTQMGQEVILRCVPISNHLYFYWYRQILGQKVEFLVSFYNNEISEKSEIFDDQFSVERPDGSNFTLKIRSTKLEDSAMYFCASRPGTGAYEQYFGPGTRLTVT.

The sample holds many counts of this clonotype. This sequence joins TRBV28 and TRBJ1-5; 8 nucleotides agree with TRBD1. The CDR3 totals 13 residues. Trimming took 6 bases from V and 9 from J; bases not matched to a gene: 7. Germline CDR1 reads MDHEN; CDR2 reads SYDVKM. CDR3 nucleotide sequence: TGTGCCAGCAGGGGACAGGTTGAACGGCCCCAGCATTTT. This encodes CASRGQVERPQHF.

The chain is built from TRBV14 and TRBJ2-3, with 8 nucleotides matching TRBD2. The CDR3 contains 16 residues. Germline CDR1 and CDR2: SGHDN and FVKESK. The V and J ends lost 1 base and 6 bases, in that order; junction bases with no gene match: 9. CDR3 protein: CASSQVYGRASDTQYF. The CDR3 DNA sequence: TGTGCCAGCAGCCAAGTATACGGGAGGGCCTCGGATACGCAGTATTTT. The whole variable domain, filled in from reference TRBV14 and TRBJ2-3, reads EAGVTQFPSHSVIEKGQTVTLRCDPISGHDNLYWYRRVMGKEIKFLLHFVKESKQDESGMPNNRFLAERTGGTYSTLKVQPAELEDSGVYFCASSQVYGRASDTQYFGPGTRLTVL.

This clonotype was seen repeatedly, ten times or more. DNA of the CDR3: TGTGCCACCAGTGACTCATTTACTTGGAGCGCCTCTGACAATGAGCAGTTCTTC. It yields the protein CATSDSFTWSASDNEQFF. V gene TRBV24-1 combines with J gene TRBJ2-1; D is unresolved. Germline V lookup: CDR1 KGHDR, CDR2 SFDVKD. The CDR3 runs to 18 residues. Between the trimmed V and J ends, which lost 4 bases and 5 bases, there was a span of 23 bases.

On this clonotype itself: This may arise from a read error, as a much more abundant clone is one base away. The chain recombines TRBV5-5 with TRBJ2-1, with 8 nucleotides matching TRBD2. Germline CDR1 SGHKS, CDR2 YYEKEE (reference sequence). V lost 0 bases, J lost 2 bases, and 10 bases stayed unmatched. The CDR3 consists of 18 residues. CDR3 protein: CASSLAGTRAAPYNEQFF. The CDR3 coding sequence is TGTGCCAGCAGCTTGGCCGGGACTAGAGCTGCGCCCTACAATGAGCAGTTCTTC. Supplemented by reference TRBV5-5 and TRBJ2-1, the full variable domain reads DAGVTQSPTHLIKTRGQQVTLRCSPISGHKSVSWYQQVLGQGPQFIFQYYEKEERGRGNFPDRFSARQFPNYSSELNVNALLLGDSALYLCASSLAGTRAAPYNEQFFGPGTRLTVL.

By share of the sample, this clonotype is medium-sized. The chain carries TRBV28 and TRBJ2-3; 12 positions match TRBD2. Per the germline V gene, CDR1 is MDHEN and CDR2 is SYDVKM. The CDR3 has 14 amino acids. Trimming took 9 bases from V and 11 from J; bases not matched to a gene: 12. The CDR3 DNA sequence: TGTGCCAGTAGACTAGCGGGAGTGAGGTGGGAGCAGTATTTT. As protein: CASRLAGVRWEQYF.